This T cell receptor (beta chain) stems from a study of CD8 T cells in Susac syndrome. cDNA came from roughly 0.53 to 1 ug RNA primed by random hexamers. TCRdb used MiXCR to reprocess the immunoSEQ multiplex PCR reads, holding one entry per CDR3 protein. In the table there are approximately 120,000 distinct CDR3 sequences, around 96% of which are singletons. This clonotype is a singleton in its sample. Unmatched junction bases numbered 8, after V lost 2 bases and J lost 8 bases. The CDR3 is 15 residues long. Germline-derived CDR1 and CDR2 are MNHEY and SMNVEV (reference sequence). V usage is TRBV27 and J usage is TRBJ2-1; 8 nucleotides line up with TRBD2. The clonotype was recovered from a human donor with Susac syndrome. The specimen was CD8+ T cells from PBMCs. In DNA, the CDR3 is TGTGCCAGCAGTTTAGGGCTAGCGGGTCCCGATGAGCAGTTCTTC. It codes for CASSLGLAGPDEQFF.